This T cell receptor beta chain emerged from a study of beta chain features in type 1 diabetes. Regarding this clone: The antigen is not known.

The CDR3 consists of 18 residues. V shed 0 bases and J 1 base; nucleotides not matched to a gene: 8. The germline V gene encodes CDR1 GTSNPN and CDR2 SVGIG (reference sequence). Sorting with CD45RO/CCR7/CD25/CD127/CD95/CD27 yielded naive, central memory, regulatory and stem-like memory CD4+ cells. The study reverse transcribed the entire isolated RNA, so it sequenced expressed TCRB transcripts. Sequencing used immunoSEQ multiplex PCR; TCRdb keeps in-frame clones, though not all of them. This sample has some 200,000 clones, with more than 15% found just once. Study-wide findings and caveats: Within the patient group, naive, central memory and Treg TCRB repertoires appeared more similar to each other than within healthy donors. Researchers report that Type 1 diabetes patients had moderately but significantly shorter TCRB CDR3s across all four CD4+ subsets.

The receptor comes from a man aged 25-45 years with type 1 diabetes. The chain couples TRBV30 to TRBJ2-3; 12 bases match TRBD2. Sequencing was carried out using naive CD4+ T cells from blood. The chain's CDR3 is CAWSVVPSGRARTDTQYF. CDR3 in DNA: TGTGCCTGGAGTGTAGTCCCTAGCGGGAGGGCCCGCACAGATACGCAGTATTTT.